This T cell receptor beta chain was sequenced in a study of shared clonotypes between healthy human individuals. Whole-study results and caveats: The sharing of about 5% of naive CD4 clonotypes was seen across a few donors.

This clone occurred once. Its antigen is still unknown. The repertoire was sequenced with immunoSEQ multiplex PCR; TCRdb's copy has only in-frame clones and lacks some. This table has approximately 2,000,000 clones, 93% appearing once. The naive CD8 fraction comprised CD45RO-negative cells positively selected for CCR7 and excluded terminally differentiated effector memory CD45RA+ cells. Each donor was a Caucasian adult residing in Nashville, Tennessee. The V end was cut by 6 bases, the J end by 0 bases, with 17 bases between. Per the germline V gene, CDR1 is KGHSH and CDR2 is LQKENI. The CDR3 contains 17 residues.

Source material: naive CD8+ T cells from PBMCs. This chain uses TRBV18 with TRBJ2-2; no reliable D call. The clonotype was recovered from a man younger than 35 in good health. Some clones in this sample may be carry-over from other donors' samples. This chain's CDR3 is CASSHLREGPNTGELFF. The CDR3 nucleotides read TGTGCCAGCTCCCACCTTAGGGAAGGGCCGAACACCGGGGAGCTGTTTTTT.